This T cell receptor beta chain was captured in a study of blood T cells in healthy people across ages. Notes on the study in general: Unknown CMV status may confound age-related changes in expanded clones. Age brought a roughly linear fall in TCR beta diversity measured per million T cells.

As concerns this clonotype: As yet, its antigen is unknown.

Together with a sample-barcoded 5' primer, a J-beta primer mix was included in a second PCR lasting about 6 to 11 cycles. Every cDNA molecule bore a tag from a template-switch adaptor containing 12 random nucleotides. TCRdb re-called the 5' RACE reads through MiXCR, storing one row per CDR3 protein. The data show over a million distinct CDR3 sequences, with around 55% seen just once and approximately 7% held by the top ten. The receptor was isolated from a man between 18 and 35 years old in good health. Specimen: blood.

DNA for the CDR3: TGCAGCGCCCCCAACAGGGGAACTAATGAAAAACTGTTTTTT. Protein sequence: CSAPNRGTNEKLFF. This sequence joins TRBV29-1 and TRBJ1-4, with 7 bases identical to TRBD1. There are 14 residues in the CDR3. Germline V gives CDR1 SQVTM, CDR2 ANQGSEA. V was pared by 7 bases and J by 1 base, with 6 bases of the junction left unmatched.